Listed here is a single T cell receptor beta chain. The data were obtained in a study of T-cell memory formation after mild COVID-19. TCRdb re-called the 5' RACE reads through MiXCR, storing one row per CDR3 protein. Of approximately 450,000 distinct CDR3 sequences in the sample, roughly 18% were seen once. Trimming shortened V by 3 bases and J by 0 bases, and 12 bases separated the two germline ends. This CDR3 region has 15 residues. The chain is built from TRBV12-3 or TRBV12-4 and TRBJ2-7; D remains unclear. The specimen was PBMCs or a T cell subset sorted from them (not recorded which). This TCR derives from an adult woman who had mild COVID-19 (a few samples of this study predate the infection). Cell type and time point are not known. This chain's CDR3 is CASSLWEKGSYEQYF. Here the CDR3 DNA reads TGTGCCAGCAGTTTGTGGGAAAAGGGCTCCTACGAGCAGTACTTC.